A single sample is the source of the 8 T cell receptor beta chains below, sequenced in a study of shared clonotypes between healthy human individuals. The method was immunoSEQ multiplex PCR; TCRdb's version includes in-frame clones alone and lacks a portion of them. The table includes over 700,000 clones, 72% detected once. Sequenced material: memory CD4+ T cells sorted from blood. Specified subset: CD45RA-negative fraction. All receptors come from a woman in her 30s in good health.

The DNA for the CDR3 is TGTGCCAGCAGCTTAGAGGAGATTGGAGAGACCCAGTACTTC. Its translation: CASSLEEIGETQYF. J is TRBJ2-5 and V is TRBV7-2; D is unclear. V lost 1 base and J 4 bases, leaving 10 bases between the germline ends. Germline V gene lookup returns CDR1 SGHTA and CDR2 FQGNSA. The CDR3 contains 14 residues.

This clone was counted a few times. The chain uses TRBV5-4 and TRBJ1-1, with 9 bases identical to TRBD1. The CDR3 consists of 14 residues. The V segment lost 7 bases and the J segment 3 bases; nucleotides outside the gene matches: 7. Germline loops: CDR1 SGHNT, CDR2 YYREEE (reference sequence). CDR3 protein: CASRARQGDTEAFF. The CDR3 DNA reads as TGTGCCAGCCGGGCGAGACAGGGGGACACTGAAGCTTTCTTT. Variable domain in full (rest from reference TRBV5-4 and TRBJ1-1): ETGVTQSPTHLIKTRGQQVTLRCSSQSGHNTVSWYQQALGQGPQFIFQYYREEENGRGNFPPRFSGLQFPNYSSELNVNALELDDSALYLCASRARQGDTEAFFGQGTRLTVV.

About this clone itself: This sample also contains other DNA sequences that code for the same CDR3. The chain carries TRBV19 and TRBJ1-1; D is uncertain. Germline V gives CDR1 LNHDA, CDR2 SQIVND (reference sequence). The ends were cut back, 3 bases at V and 2 bases at J, with 7 bases in the middle. The CDR3 consists of 13 residues. The CDR3 loop reads CASSMTPNTEAFF. CDR3 bases: TGTGCCAGTAGTATGACACCTAACACTGAAGCTTTCTTT.

This clone appeared once. The V call is TRBV15, the J call TRBJ2-2, with D possibly TRBD2 on 6 matching bases. There are 14 residues in the CDR3. V lost 5 bases to trimming and J lost 6 bases, with 13 bases between them. Germline CDR1 is LNHNV and CDR2 is YYDKDF (reference sequence). The CDR3 DNA follows: TGTGCCACCAGCGGGACTGACGTACCCGGGGAGCTGTTTTTT. Translating gives CATSGTDVPGELFF. The whole variable domain, remainder taken from reference TRBV15 and TRBJ2-2, is DAMVIQNPRYQVTQFGKPVTLSCSQTLNHNVMYWYQQKSSQAPKLLFHYYDKDFNNEADTPDNFQSRRPNTSFCFLDIRSPGLGDTAMYLCATSGTDVPGELFFGEGSRLTVL.

A few counts support this clone. V and J are TRBV13 and TRBJ1-2; perhaps TRBD1 as D (6 bases). CDR1 and CDR2 from the germline V gene are PRHDT and FYEKMQ (reference sequence). Trimming stripped 6 bases from V and 4 bases from J, with 15 bases between. The CDR3 spans 14 residues. The CDR3 spells CASSKQGWVYGYTF. CDR3 nucleotides: TGTGCCAGCAGTAAACAGGGATGGGTCTATGGCTACACCTTC. The complete variable domain, with remaining parts taken from reference TRBV13 and TRBJ1-2, reads AAGVIQSPRHLIKEKRETATLKCYPIPRHDTVYWYQQGPGQDPQFLISFYEKMQSDKGSIPDRFSAQQFSDYHSELNMSSLELGDSALYFCASSKQGWVYGYTFGSGTRLTVV.

The J gene is TRBJ2-5, the V gene TRBV6-6; D gene uncertain. The CDR3 spans 14 residues. V lost 1 base and J 3 bases, leaving 9 bases between the germline ends. CDR1 is MNHNY, CDR2 SVGAGI, per germline (reference sequence). CDR3 residues: CASSYFADEETQYF. CDR3 in DNA: TGTGCCAGCAGTTACTTTGCGGACGAAGAGACCCAGTACTTC.

As for this clone: A far larger clone is off by one base, so a read error is likely. Additional DNA sequences in this sample encode the identical CDR3. The V call is TRBV6-6, the J call TRBJ1-1, with D tentatively TRBD1 (6 bases). This CDR3 region has 14 residues. Germline V gene data show CDR1 as MNHNY and CDR2 as SVGAGI (reference sequence). CDR3 DNA sequence: TGTGCCAGCACATTCGAAAGGGGGAACACTGAGGCTTTCTTT. Its protein product is CASTFERGNTEAFF.

This chain links TRBV27 with TRBJ1-1; D gene uncertain. This CDR3 has 13 amino acids. Germline V gene data show CDR1 as MNHEY and CDR2 as SMNVEV (reference sequence). V was trimmed by 2 bases and J by 9 bases, leaving 13 bases between them. This CDR3 reads CASSLVRGRQAFF. The DNA for the CDR3 is TGTGCCAGCAGTTTAGTACGCGGCAGACAAGCTTTCTTT.